Listed below are T cell receptor beta chains from one sample, sequenced in a study of blood T cell repertoires in COVID-19. The method was immunoSEQ multiplex PCR; TCRdb's version includes in-frame clones alone and lacks a portion of them. The table has 350,000 to 400,000 clones, 88% seen once. The specimen sequenced was PBMCs or T cells enriched from blood (not recorded which). These receptors originate from a woman younger than 45 with acute COVID-19. Both conserved end residues are part of each CDR3. The D gene is left open where the match is weak. Clone size is given for some rows only: seen once, a few or many times, or a class if the clone is expanded.

CDR3nt,CDR3aa,v_gene,abundance,j_gene,d_gene
TGTGCCAGCAGCTTAAGAGGGGGAGAGACCCAGTACTTC,CASSLRGGETQYF,TRBV5-4,.,TRBJ2-5,.
TGTGCCAGCAGCGGGACTAGCGGGGGCGGCTGGGATGAGCAGTTCTTC,CASSGTSGGGWDEQFF,TRBV9,.,TRBJ2-1,TRBD2
TGTGCCAGCAGCCCATGTGGCACAGATACGCAGTATTTT,CASSPCGTDTQYF,TRBV21-1,.,TRBJ2-3,.
TGTGCCAGCAGTTTATTATGGCAGACTACTAACTATGGCTACACCTTC,CASSLLWQTTNYGYTF,TRBV28,.,TRBJ1-2,.
TGTGCCAGTAGTGGGGCGACAGGGGCGAACACTGAAGCTTTCTTT,CASSGATGANTEAFF,TRBV19,.,TRBJ1-1,TRBD1
TGTGCCAGCAATCCCGCGGGGGTTAGCACAGATACGCAGTATTTT,CASNPAGVSTDTQYF,TRBV6-5,.,TRBJ2-3,TRBD2
TGTGCCACCAGTGACCGTGACACGGGGGGCAAAAGGGCCAACGTCCTGACTTTC,CATSDRDTGGKRANVLTF,TRBV24-1,.,TRBJ2-6,.
TGTGCCAGTAGTATAGCGGTAGGGCTACCCAGGGACGAGCAGTACTTC,CASSIAVGLPRDEQYF,TRBV19,.,TRBJ2-7,.
TGTGCCAGTAGTCGAGGGAATAGGTATGACGGCTACACCTTC,CASSRGNRYDGYTF,TRBV19,.,TRBJ1-2,.
TGTGCCAGCAGTTCCTACGCGAGAACTGAAGCTTTCTTT,CASSSYARTEAFF,TRBV27,once,TRBJ1-1,.
TGTGCCAGCAGACTTAGCACAGATACGCAGTATTTT,CASRLSTDTQYF,TRBV11-2,.,TRBJ2-3,.
TGTGCCAGCAGTTACGTATTTCAGGGCAACGAGCAGTACTTC,CASSYVFQGNEQYF,TRBV6-5,.,TRBJ2-7,.
TGTGCCAGCAAGGGACAGGGGGTTTCTGGCTACACCTTC,CASKGQGVSGYTF,TRBV2,.,TRBJ1-2,TRBD1
TGTGCCATCAGCGACAGTTTTGGCTACACCTTC,CAISDSFGYTF,TRBV10-3,.,TRBJ1-2,.
TGTGCCAGCAGTATATTGACAGGGGTGTTTTTCGAGCAGTACTTC,CASSILTGVFFEQYF,TRBV27,.,TRBJ2-7,TRBD1
TGTGCCACCCAGACTAGCGGGGGAGCAGCAGATACGCAGTATTTT,CATQTSGGAADTQYF,TRBV24-1,.,TRBJ2-3,TRBD2
TGTGCCATCAGTGAACAGGCCTACGAGCAGTACTTC,CAISEQAYEQYF,TRBV10-3,.,TRBJ2-7,.
TGTGCCAGCAGCCCAAATACAGAAACAACATGGACCGGGGAGCTGTTTTTT,CASSPNTETTWTGELFF,TRBV12-1,.,TRBJ2-2,.
TGTGCCAGCAGGGTTGGAGGGATGTACGAGCAGTACTTC,CASRVGGMYEQYF,TRBV6-5,.,TRBJ2-7,.
TGTGCCTGGAACCCTAGGACGGGGGTCGGCGAGCAGTACTTC,CAWNPRTGVGEQYF,TRBV30,.,TRBJ2-7,.
TGTGCCAGCTCACTTTCCTCGAGAGACACTGAAGCTTTCTTT,CASSLSSRDTEAFF,TRBV18,.,TRBJ1-1,.
TGTGCCAGCAGCCCCACAGTCCCCTTTGGCGGGGCACCCTCTGGGGCCAACGTCCTGACTTTC,CASSPTVPFGGAPSGANVLTF,TRBV9,.,TRBJ2-6,.
TGTGCCAGCAGCTTAGGGGCGGCGGGGTTCTCCTACGAGCAGTACTTC,CASSLGAAGFSYEQYF,TRBV13,.,TRBJ2-7,.
TGCGCCAGCAGTGAATCAGGATCCTACAATGAGCAGTTCTTC,CASSESGSYNEQFF,TRBV10-1,once,TRBJ2-1,.
TGTGCCAGTACTGCCCGACAGGGTTATGGAAACACCATATATTTT,CASTARQGYGNTIYF,TRBV19,once,TRBJ1-3,TRBD1
TGTGCCACCAGCAGAGATCTACATTCTGTGCCTCAGGATGAAAAACTGTTTTTT,CATSRDLHSVPQDEKLFF,TRBV15,.,TRBJ1-4,.
TGTGCCAGCAGTGAAGGGACAGGGGGTACCTATAATTCACCCCTCCACTTT,CASSEGTGGTYNSPLHF,TRBV6-1,.,TRBJ1-6,TRBD1
TGTGCCAGCAGTTACAGGAACCCCGGGGAGTATGAGCAGTACTTC,CASSYRNPGEYEQYF,TRBV6-5,.,TRBJ2-7,.
TGTGCCAGCAGCTTAGCGGGGGACTCCTACGAGCAGTACTTC,CASSLAGDSYEQYF,TRBV13,once,TRBJ2-7,.
TGTGCCAGCTCACCGGCACAGGGGCGTCAGCCCCAGCATTTT,CASSPAQGRQPQHF,TRBV18,.,TRBJ1-5,TRBD1
TGTGCCACCAGTGATTCCGACAGGGTACACCTCTCCGGCGGGGAGCTGTTTTTT,CATSDSDRVHLSGGELFF,TRBV24-1,.,TRBJ2-2,TRBD1
TGTGCCAGCAGTTTTAGGGACAGGGTAGGCTACACCTTC,CASSFRDRVGYTF,TRBV27,.,TRBJ1-2,TRBD1
TGTGCCAGCAGTGCCGCCCAGGGTATCAGGGACGAGCAGTACTTC,CASSAAQGIRDEQYF,TRBV6-2/TRBV6-3,.,TRBJ2-7,.
TGCAGTGCTAGTGACAGGGACTATAGTAGCAATCAGCCCCAGCATTTT,CSASDRDYSSNQPQHF,TRBV20-1,.,TRBJ1-5,TRBD1
TGCGCCAGCAGCTTGGGTCAGGGATGGGGAGATACGCAGTATTTT,CASSLGQGWGDTQYF,TRBV5-1,.,TRBJ2-3,.
TGTGCCTACCTCAAACAGGGGGCGCTTATGGCGGGGACCTTC,CAYLKQGALMAGTF,TRBV30,few,TRBJ1-2,TRBD1
TGTGCCTGGGGACAGAGTCATAGCAATCAGCCCCAGCATTTT,CAWGQSHSNQPQHF,TRBV30,.,TRBJ1-5,.
TGTGCCAGCAGCCCGCAGGCGGGGGGTAACAATGAGCAGTTCTTC,CASSPQAGGNNEQFF,TRBV5-6,once,TRBJ2-1,TRBD2
TGTGCCAGCAGTCAGGACAGGTATCAGCCCCAGCATTTT,CASSQDRYQPQHF,TRBV11-1,.,TRBJ1-5,TRBD1
TGTGCCAGTAGTTTAGCGGGGGCCTACGAGCAGTACTTC,CASSLAGAYEQYF,TRBV19,.,TRBJ2-7,TRBD2
TGTGCCAGCAGTTTCTTGGACAGGGGGAGCGGCTACACCTTC,CASSFLDRGSGYTF,TRBV28,.,TRBJ1-2,TRBD1
TGCGCCAGCAGCTTGACGGGCACTGAAGCTTTCTTT,CASSLTGTEAFF,TRBV5-1,.,TRBJ1-1,.
TGTGCCTGGACCGGGACACCGAACACTGAAGCTTTCTTT,CAWTGTPNTEAFF,TRBV30,.,TRBJ1-1,.
TGCGCCAGCAGTCCGGACAGGGCGATTAACGGGTATGGCTACACCTTC,CASSPDRAINGYGYTF,TRBV5-1,.,TRBJ1-2,TRBD1
TGCGCCAGCAGCATCGGACTTCAGAACACTGAAGCTTTCTTT,CASSIGLQNTEAFF,TRBV10-2,.,TRBJ1-1,.
TGTGCCAGCAGCTTAGTGGGCGTCCATAATGAAAAACTGTTTTTT,CASSLVGVHNEKLFF,TRBV7-6,.,TRBJ1-4,.
TGCAGCGTTTCGTTTCTCTACGAGCAGTACTTC,CSVSFLYEQYF,TRBV29-1,.,TRBJ2-7,.
TGTGCCAGCAGCTTAAAAGGACAGGGAAACTACGAGCAGTACTTC,CASSLKGQGNYEQYF,TRBV11-3,.,TRBJ2-7,TRBD1
TGTGCCAGCAGTGACAGGGGTAATTCACCCCTCCACTTT,CASSDRGNSPLHF,TRBV6-4,few,TRBJ1-6,.
TGTGCCAGCGGGGGGACGATCTACGAGCAGTACTTC,CASGGTIYEQYF,TRBV18,.,TRBJ2-7,.
TGTGCCAGCAGCTACCAACATTCACCCCTCCACTTT,CASSYQHSPLHF,TRBV27,.,TRBJ1-6,.
TGTGCCAGCAGCTTAGTCCCAGGGCCAGATACGCAGTATTTT,CASSLVPGPDTQYF,TRBV7-9,.,TRBJ2-3,.
TGTGCCAGCAGCGTAGGGGCAGCAAGCAACTATGGCTACACCTTC,CASSVGAASNYGYTF,TRBV9,few,TRBJ1-2,.
TGCGCCAGCAGCTTAAGGCCGACAGGGCGCGCAACTGGGGCCAACGTCCTGACTTTC,CASSLRPTGRATGANVLTF,TRBV5-1,.,TRBJ2-6,TRBD1
TGTGCCAGCAGCGACGGGACACCCCAAGAGACCCAGTACTTC,CASSDGTPQETQYF,TRBV6-5,.,TRBJ2-5,.